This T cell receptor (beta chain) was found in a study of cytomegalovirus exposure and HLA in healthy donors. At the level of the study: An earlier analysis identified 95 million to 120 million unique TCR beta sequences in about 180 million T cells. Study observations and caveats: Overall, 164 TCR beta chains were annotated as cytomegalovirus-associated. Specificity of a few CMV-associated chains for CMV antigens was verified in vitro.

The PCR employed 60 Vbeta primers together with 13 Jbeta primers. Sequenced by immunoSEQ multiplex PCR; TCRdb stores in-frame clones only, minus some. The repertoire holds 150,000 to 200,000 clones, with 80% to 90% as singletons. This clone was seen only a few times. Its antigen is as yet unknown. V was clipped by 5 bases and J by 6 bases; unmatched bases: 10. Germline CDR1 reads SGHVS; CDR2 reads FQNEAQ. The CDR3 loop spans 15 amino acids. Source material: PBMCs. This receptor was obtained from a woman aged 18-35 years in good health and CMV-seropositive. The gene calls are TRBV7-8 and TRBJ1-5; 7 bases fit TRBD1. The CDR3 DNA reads TGTGCCAGCAGCCCCCAGACAGGGACGCCTCAGCCCCAGCATTTT. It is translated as CASSPQTGTPQPQHF.